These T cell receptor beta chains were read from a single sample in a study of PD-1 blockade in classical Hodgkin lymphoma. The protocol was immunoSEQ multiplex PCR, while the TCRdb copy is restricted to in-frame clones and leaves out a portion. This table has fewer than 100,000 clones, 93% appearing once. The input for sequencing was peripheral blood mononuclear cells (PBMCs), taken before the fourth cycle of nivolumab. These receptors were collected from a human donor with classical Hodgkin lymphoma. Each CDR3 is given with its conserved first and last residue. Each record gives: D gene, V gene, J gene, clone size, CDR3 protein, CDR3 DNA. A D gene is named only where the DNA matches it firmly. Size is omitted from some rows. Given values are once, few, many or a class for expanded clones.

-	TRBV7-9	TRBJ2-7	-	CASSLDRGYEQYF	TGTGCCAGCAGCTTAGATCGGGGTTACGAGCAGTACTTC
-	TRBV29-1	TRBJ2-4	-	CSVVKGAGDKNIQYF	TGCAGCGTCGTGAAAGGGGCAGGGGACAAAAACATTCAGTACTTC
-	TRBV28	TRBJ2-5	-	CASSFIGVPTQYF	TGTGCCAGCAGTTTTATCGGCGTCCCGACCCAGTACTTC
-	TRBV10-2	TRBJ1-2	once	CASSNDRSYGYTF	TGCGCCAGCAGTAATGACAGGAGCTATGGCTACACCTTC
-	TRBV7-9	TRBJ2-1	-	CASSHYNEQFF	TGTGCCAGCAGTCACTACAATGAGCAGTTCTTC
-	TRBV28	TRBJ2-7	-	CASSIGGYEQYF	TGTGCCAGCAGTATAGGGGGCTACGAGCAGTACTTC
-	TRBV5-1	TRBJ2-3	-	CASSLEADTQYF	TGCGCCAGCAGCTTGGAAGCAGATACGCAGTATTTT
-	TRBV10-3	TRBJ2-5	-	CAISESYDRSETQYF	TGTGCCATCAGTGAGTCGTACGACAGGTCCGAGACCCAGTACTTC
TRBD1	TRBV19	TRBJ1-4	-	CASSIDSSTGLRLFF	TGTGCCAGTAGTATAGATAGTTCGACAGGGTTAAGACTGTTTTTT
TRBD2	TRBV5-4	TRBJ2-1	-	CASSLGRLAGGNEQFF	TGTGCCAGCAGCTTGGGGCGTTTAGCGGGAGGGAATGAGCAGTTCTTC
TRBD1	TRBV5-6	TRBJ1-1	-	CASSSTGGGNTEAFF	TGTGCCAGCAGCTCGACAGGGGGCGGGAACACTGAAGCTTTCTTT
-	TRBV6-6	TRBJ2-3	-	CASRSTGLGTDTQYF	TGTGCCAGCAGGTCTACAGGTTTGGGCACAGATACGCAGTATTTT
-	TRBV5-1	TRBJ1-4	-	CASSLRNEKLFF	TGCGCCAGCAGCTTACGCAATGAAAAACTGTTTTTT
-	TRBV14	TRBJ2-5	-	CASSPGVHKGETQYF	TGTGCCAGCAGCCCGGGCGTTCACAAGGGGGAGACCCAGTACTTC
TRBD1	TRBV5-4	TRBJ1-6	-	CASSPGQGNNSPLHF	TGTGCCAGCAGCCCGGGACAGGGGAACAATTCACCCCTCCACTTT
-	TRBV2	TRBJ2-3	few	CASSASEASTDTQYF	TGTGCCAGCAGTGCAAGCGAGGCTAGCACAGATACGCAGTATTTT
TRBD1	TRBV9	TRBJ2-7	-	CASSVAGQGAFPYEQYF	TGTGCCAGCAGCGTAGCCGGACAGGGGGCTTTCCCCTACGAGCAGTACTTC
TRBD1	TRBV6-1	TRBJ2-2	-	CASSGSRGQPLTGELFF	TGTGCCAGCAGTGGGAGTAGGGGACAGCCTCTTACCGGGGAGCTGTTTTTT
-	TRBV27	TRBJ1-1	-	CASSFSGSAEAFF	TGTGCCAGCAGTTTTTCAGGGTCGGCTGAAGCTTTCTTT
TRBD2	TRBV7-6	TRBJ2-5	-	CASRRTLARQETQYF	TGTGCCAGCAGACGAACACTAGCGAGACAAGAGACCCAGTACTTC
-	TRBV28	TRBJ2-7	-	CASSQTNREQYF	TGTGCCAGCAGTCAAACAAATAGGGAGCAGTACTTC
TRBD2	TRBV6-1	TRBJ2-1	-	CASSERKLAGEGSYNEQFF	TGTGCCAGCAGTGAACGGAAACTAGCGGGAGAGGGCTCCTACAATGAGCAGTTCTTC
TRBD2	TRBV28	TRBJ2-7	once	CASSVQGLAGTSYEQYF	TGTGCCAGCAGTGTACAGGGACTAGCGGGGACCTCCTACGAGCAGTACTTC
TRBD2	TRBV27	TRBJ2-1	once	CASSLGRGAGDFF	TGTGCCAGCAGTTTAGGCCGAGGGGCGGGAGATTTCTTC
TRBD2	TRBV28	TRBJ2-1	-	CASSPLLAGPYNEQFF	TGTGCCAGCAGTCCTCTTTTAGCGGGCCCCTACAATGAGCAGTTCTTC
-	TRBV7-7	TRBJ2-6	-	CASSPMGVPQSRANVLTF	TGTGCCAGCAGCCCGATGGGAGTGCCACAAAGTCGGGCCAACGTCCTGACTTTC
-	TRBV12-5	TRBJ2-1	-	CASGLLLTGDNEQFF	TGTGCTAGTGGTTTGCTCCTGACCGGGGACAATGAGCAGTTCTTC